The T cell receptor beta chain under discussion was sequenced for a study of cytomegalovirus exposure and HLA in healthy donors. Study at large: In a previous analysis, 120 million or so unique TCR beta sequences were found from 150 million to 200 million T cells.

Unrecorded immune exposure was likely among donors, who were nominally healthy when sampled. 60 Vbeta and 13 Jbeta primers were used in PCR. Data came from immunoSEQ multiplex PCR; TCRdb stores just in-frame clones and leaves some out. Of 60,000 to 85,000 clones listed, 65% to 80% were seen once; the top ten hold 12%. V shed 1 base, J shed 4 bases, and the junction held 1 base outside the gene matches. The CDR3 extends over 14 amino acids. Germline CDR1 and CDR2: LNHDA and SQIVND (reference sequence). The sequence was obtained from a male donor in good health and CMV-seropositive. Material: PBMCs. The gene calls are TRBV19 and TRBJ1-3; TRBD1 matches at 7 bases. DNA of the CDR3: TGTGCCAGTAGTATAGGGACAGGCGGAAACACCATATATTTT. Translation: CASSIGTGGNTIYF.